A selection of T cell receptor beta chains follows, all from one sample in a study of blood T cells in healthy people across ages. TCRdb independently ran MiXCR on the 5' RACE reads; one entry per CDR3 protein. The sample lists roughly 1.7 million distinct CDR3 sequences; 30% to 35% were seen once. Sequencing used blood. These receptors were obtained from a woman younger than 45 in good health. CDR3s include the opening cysteine and the closing phenylalanine or tryptophan.

v_call	j_call	cdr3_aa
TRBV29-1	TRBJ2-3	CSVEGSSRGTDAQYF
TRBV9	TRBJ2-7	CASSPSGRTGTYEQYF
TRBV27	TRBJ1-5	CASSWGSGSSNQPQHF
TRBV7-9	TRBJ2-7	CASSLQGPVAYEQYF
TRBV7-9	TRBJ2-3	CASSQWGQSSDTQYF
TRBV6-1	TRBJ2-3	CASSDPRLAGGVDTQYF
TRBV30	TRBJ2-1	CAWSRDLYNEQFF
TRBV20-1	TRBJ1-1	CSASAGGENTEAFF
TRBV6-1	TRBJ2-5	CASSVGKREDQETQYF
TRBV20-1	TRBJ2-7	CSARVGTSGRAPKYEQYF
TRBV25-1	TRBJ2-1	CASSESGTGYYNEQFF
TRBV2	TRBJ1-2	CASRSGQGQGYTF
TRBV4-1	TRBJ2-1	CASSQDRASLTLNEQFF
TRBV7-8	TRBJ2-3	CASSPKVGDTQYF
TRBV27	.	CASSPGTSGYKNIQYF
TRBV5-1	TRBJ2-3	CASSLTGLAGTTDTQYF
TRBV7-3	TRBJ2-7	CASSFTGLSEQYF
TRBV4-1	.	CASSQGSGVGYEQYF
TRBV11-3	TRBJ2-7	CASSLGVQGKYEQYF
TRBV2	TRBJ1-4	CASFQSRVNEKLFF
TRBV7-6	TRBJ2-1	CASSFNRGRERDEQFF
TRBV4-1	TRBJ1-5	CASSHAPGQGGGQPQHF
TRBV6-1	TRBJ2-3	CASSERPPRGVGADTQYF
TRBV5-1	TRBJ2-5	CASSYSGRTETQYF
TRBV3-1	TRBJ2-3	CASSQAGSPRTDTQYF
TRBV20-1	TRBJ2-5	CSAIIAAGRETQYF
TRBV4-1	TRBJ2-5	CASSQFRWETQYF